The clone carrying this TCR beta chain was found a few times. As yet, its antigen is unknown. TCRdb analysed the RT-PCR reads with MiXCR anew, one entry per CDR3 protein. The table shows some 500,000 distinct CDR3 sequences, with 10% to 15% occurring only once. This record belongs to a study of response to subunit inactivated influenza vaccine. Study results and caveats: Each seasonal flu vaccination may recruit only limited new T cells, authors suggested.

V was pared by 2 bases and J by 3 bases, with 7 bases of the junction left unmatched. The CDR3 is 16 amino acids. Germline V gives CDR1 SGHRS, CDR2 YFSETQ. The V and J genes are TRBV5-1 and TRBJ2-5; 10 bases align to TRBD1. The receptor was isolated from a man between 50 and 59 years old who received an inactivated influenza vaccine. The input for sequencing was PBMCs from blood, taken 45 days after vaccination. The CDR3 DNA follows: TGCGCCAGCAGCTTTACAACCGGGACAGGGGAAGAGACCCAGTACTTC. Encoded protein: CASSFTTGTGEETQYF. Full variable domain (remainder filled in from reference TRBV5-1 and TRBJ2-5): KAGVTQTPRYLIKTRGQQVTLSCSPISGHRSVSWYQQTPGQGLQFLFEYFSETQRNKGNFPGRFSGRQFSNSRSEMNVSTLELGDSALYLCASSFTTGTGEETQYFGPGTRLLVL.